This TCR beta chain was identified during a study of early T cells in non-severe SARS-CoV-2 infection. For the study at large: Sequencing used unsorted whole-blood bulk RNA, so chains lack pairing. Broader study findings: Lookups in VDJdb leaned toward anti-spike CD8 responses and missed private and CD4 specificities.

This CDR3 is 14 amino acids long. V was clipped by 0 bases and J by 8 bases, with 11 bases between them. Germline CDR1 reads LGHNA; CDR2 reads YNFKEQ. Each single cDNA molecule received a unique molecular identifier. Each CDR3 protein is one row after TCRdb ran MiXCR on the 5' RACE reads. The repertoire holds under 80,000 distinct CDR3 sequences, over 10% seen once, with 4% to 5% in the top ten. Notes on this clonotype: The antigen is not known.

The source is an adult who was a healthcare worker with PCR-confirmed SARS-CoV-2 infection or an uninfected control (not recorded which). The V gene is TRBV4-2, the J gene TRBJ2-4; the D gene is possibly TRBD2 (5 bases). Material: whole blood. The CDR3, as DNA: TGTGCCAGCAGCCAAGATAGCCCGAGGGACATTCAGTACTTC. Translated: CASSQDSPRDIQYF.